Sequencing of this T cell receptor (beta chain) was carried out in a study of cytomegalovirus exposure and HLA in healthy donors. The germline V gene encodes CDR1 SGHTA and CDR2 FQGNSA. The CDR3 covers 14 residues. The V gene lost 1 base and the J gene lost 1 base, with 6 bases spanning the gap. A multiplex PCR was run with 60 Vbeta primers and 13 Jbeta primers. Repertoires were generated with immunoSEQ multiplex PCR, while TCRdb's copy carries only in-frame clones and drops some. Of around 110,000 clones listed, 65% are singletons. This TCR came from a woman between 40 and 50 years old in good health and CMV-seropositive. This chain joins TRBV7-2 and TRBJ2-3; no clear D gene. Specimen: PBMCs. CDR3 protein: CASSLGRGTDTQYF. The CDR3 region has the DNA TGTGCCAGCAGCTTAGGAAGAGGCACAGATACGCAGTATTTT.